The 25 T cell receptor beta chains below come from one sample, sequenced in a study of blood T cell repertoires in COVID-19. Clones were read by immunoSEQ multiplex PCR, and TCRdb kept only the in-frame ones, dropping some. Among just under 60,000 clones, almost 90% were seen once, and the ten largest hold 4.8%. Sequencing was done on a sample of peripheral blood. The receptors here all came from a man in his 60s with acute or convalescent COVID-19.

The chain carries TRBV28 and TRBJ2-6; a possible D gene is TRBD1 (6 bases). This CDR3 comprises 15 residues. The V gene lost 6 bases and the J gene lost 4 bases, with 13 bases spanning the gap. Germline CDR1 is MDHEN and CDR2 is SYDVKM. In DNA, the CDR3 is TGTGCCAGCAGGGACACAGGGTCCGGGGCCAACGTCCTGACTTTC. The encoded protein is CASRDTGSGANVLTF.

This chain uses TRBV4-1 with TRBJ1-3; a weak D match, TRBD1 (5 bases). The CDR3 is 15 amino acids. The germline V gene has CDR1 MGHRA and CDR2 YSYEKL. V was shortened by 4 bases and J by 2 bases, with 12 bases between the two germline ends. The CDR3 sequence: CASSRAGRAGNTIYF. The CDR3 DNA reads TGCGCCAGCAGCCGGGCCGGCAGGGCTGGAAACACCATATATTTT.

This sequence joins TRBV6-5 and TRBJ1-2, with 9 bases lining up with TRBD1. The CDR3 runs 15 residues. From germline, CDR1 is MNHEY and CDR2 SVGAGI. V lost 6 bases, J lost 1 base, and 6 bases stayed unmatched. The CDR3 region is CASRGDRASNYGYTF. CDR3 nucleotide sequence: TGTGCCAGCAGGGGGGACAGGGCGAGTAACTATGGCTACACCTTC.

The chain recombines TRBV6-5 with TRBJ1-6; D is unresolved. The CDR3 runs 13 residues. With 2 bases removed from V and 8 bases from J, the gap between germline ends came to 7 bases. Germline-derived CDR1 and CDR2 are MNHEY and SVGAGI. The CDR3 region has the DNA TGTGCCAGCAGTTACGAAGCGTATTCACCCCTCCACTTT. Translated: CASSYEAYSPLHF.

This sequence joins TRBV10-3 and TRBJ2-5, with a possible D match to TRBD2 (6 bases). With 0 bases removed from V and 5 bases from J, the gap between germline ends came to 13 bases. CDR3 length: 15 amino acids. Germline loops: CDR1 ENHRY, CDR2 SYGVKD. CDR3 sequence reads: CAISESLGSGETQYF. DNA of the CDR3: TGTGCCATCAGTGAGTCTCTAGGTAGCGGCGAGACCCAGTACTTC.

The CDR3 here is CASSFLAGGGEQYF. CDR3 coding DNA: TGTGCCAGCAGTTTCCTAGCGGGAGGAGGTGAGCAGTACTTC. V gene TRBV28 combines with J gene TRBJ2-7; 11 bases line up with TRBD2. Germline CDR1 reads MDHEN; CDR2 reads SYDVKM. V lost 3 bases and J lost 7; bases outside the gene matches: 5. The CDR3 runs 14 residues.

The rearrangement uses TRBV7-3 and TRBJ2-2, with 14 bases identical to TRBD2. The CDR3 sequence is 19 residues long. The J segment lost 7 bases and the V segment lost 2 bases, leaving 12 bases of the junction unmatched. Germline assignment: CDR1 SGHTA and CDR2 FQGTGA. The CDR3: CASSLQPGTSGSYGGELFF. The CDR3 DNA reads as TGTGCCAGCAGCTTACAACCCGGGACTAGCGGGAGTTACGGCGGGGAGCTGTTTTTT.

CDR3 sequence: CASSQDGEGQPQHF. CDR3 coding DNA: TGCGCCAGCAGCCAAGATGGGGAGGGTCAGCCCCAGCATTTT. The V gene is TRBV4-1, the J gene TRBJ1-5; no firm D call. Germline V CDR1 and CDR2: MGHRA, YSYEKL. The CDR3 sequence is 14 residues long. V dropped 0 bases and J dropped 6 bases, with 9 bases sitting between them.

The chain couples TRBV4-2 to TRBJ2-7; TRBD2 agrees at 8 bases. V lost 4 bases and J lost 4; bases outside the gene matches: 12. This CDR3 contains 16 residues. Germline assignment: CDR1 LGHNA and CDR2 YNFKEQ. The CDR3 is CASSRTDRSGKYEQYF. The CDR3 DNA follows: TGTGCCAGCAGCCGGACAGATCGTAGCGGGAAGTACGAGCAGTACTTC.

V and J are TRBV28 and TRBJ1-2; D not resolved. The germline CDR1 and CDR2 sequences are MDHEN and SYDVKM. The length of the CDR3 is 16 residues. Trimming took 6 bases from V and 5 from J, leaving 22 bases between them. CDR3 nucleotides: TGTGCCAGCAGCCCCCGTCCGGGTACATCGCGGTATGGCTACACCTTC. Protein: CASSPRPGTSRYGYTF.

This sequence joins TRBV15 and TRBJ1-1, with 9 bases fitting TRBD1. The J segment lost 4 bases and the V segment lost 5 bases, leaving 11 bases of the junction unmatched. Germline-derived CDR1 and CDR2 are LNHNV and YYDKDF (reference sequence). The CDR3 is 16 amino acids. Here the CDR3 reads CATSPSGDREGTEAFF. The DNA for the CDR3 is TGTGCCACCAGCCCCAGTGGGGACAGGGAGGGCACTGAAGCTTTCTTT. Using reference TRBV15 and TRBJ1-1 for the parts outside the CDR3, the full variable domain is DAMVIQNPRYQVTQFGKPVTLSCSQTLNHNVMYWYQQKSSQAPKLLFHYYDKDFNNEADTPDNFQSRRPNTSFCFLDIRSPGLGDTAMYLCATSPSGDREGTEAFFGQGTRLTVV.

The gene calls are TRBV2 and TRBJ2-2; possible D gene TRBD1, 5 bases. The germline gives CDR1 SNHLY, CDR2 FYNNEI. V lost 6 bases to trimming and J lost 0 bases, with 8 bases between them. The CDR3 runs 14 residues. CDR3 sequence (DNA): TGTGCCAGCAGAGACAGTTCGAACACCGGGGAGCTGTTTTTT. Translating gives CASRDSSNTGELFF. Full variable domain (remainder filled in from reference TRBV2 and TRBJ2-2): EPEVTQTPSHQVTQMGQEVILRCVPISNHLYFYWYRQILGQKVEFLVSFYNNEISEKSEIFDDQFSVERPDGSNFTLKIRSTKLEDSAMYFCASRDSSNTGELFFGEGSRLTVL.

This clone was observed once. The chain joins TRBV9 to TRBJ2-2; TRBD1 matches at 10 bases. The germline gives CDR1 SGDLS, CDR2 YYNGEE. CDR3 length: 18 amino acids. V was pared by 3 bases and J by 6 bases, with 14 bases of the junction left unmatched. Here the CDR3 DNA reads TGTGCCAGCAGCGCCGGGTCCCGGGGACAGGGGTTCGCCGGGGAGCTGTTTTTT. Protein sequence: CASSAGSRGQGFAGELFF.

The chain couples TRBV19 to TRBJ1-2; the match to TRBD1 covers 10 bases. The V and J ends lost 2 bases and 2 bases, in that order; junction bases with no gene match: 11. This CDR3 contains 18 residues. Looked up from germline, CDR1 is LNHDA and CDR2 is SQIVND (reference sequence). CDR3 nucleotide sequence: TGTGCCAGTAGTATAAAGGTAAGTGGGACAGGGGTGAACTATGGCTACACCTTC. Residues: CASSIKVSGTGVNYGYTF.

The chain joins TRBV6-5 to TRBJ1-6, with 7 bases aligning to TRBD1. J was trimmed by 4 bases and V by 1 base; bases with no gene match: 4. Germline CDR1 MNHEY, CDR2 SVGAGI. CDR3 length: 16 amino acids. The CDR3 spells CASSYLGTAYNSPLHF. The CDR3 nucleotides are TGTGCCAGCAGTTACTTAGGGACAGCTTATAATTCACCCCTCCACTTT.

J is TRBJ1-4 and V is TRBV2, with TRBD1 identical over 8 bases. In germline, CDR1 is SNHLY, CDR2 FYNNEI. Trimming took 5 bases from V and 3 from J; bases not matched to a gene: 5. The CDR3 covers 15 residues. The CDR3 sequence: CASSMDRAPNEKLFF. The DNA for the CDR3 is TGTGCCAGCAGTATGGACAGGGCTCCTAATGAAAAACTGTTTTTT.

This rearrangement joins TRBV5-1 to TRBJ2-1; a weak D match, TRBD1 (6 bases). The germline CDR1 and CDR2 sequences are SGHRS and YFSETQ. The CDR3 has 16 amino acids. V shed 1 base and J shed 3 bases, with 14 bases lying between them. The CDR3 loop reads CASSLRWGRDYNEQFF. CDR3 nucleotide sequence: TGCGCCAGCAGCTTGAGGTGGGGGCGCGACTACAATGAGCAGTTCTTC.

CDR3 nucleotides: TGTGCCAGCTCACCACCGGCAGGGACATTGACTGAAGCTTTCTTT. It yields the protein CASSPPAGTLTEAFF. The rearrangement joins TRBV18 to TRBJ1-1; D is possibly TRBD1 (6 bases). Trimming cost V 0 bases and J 5 bases, with 13 bases left between them. There are 15 residues in the CDR3. Germline CDR1 reads KGHSH; CDR2 reads LQKENI.

The chain carries TRBV18 and TRBJ1-5; no clear D. The CDR3 sequence is 15 residues long. Germline-derived CDR1 and CDR2 are KGHSH and LQKENI. Trimming took 3 bases from V and 6 from J, leaving 15 bases between them. The CDR3 DNA reads as TGTGCCAGCTCACCGCAGCCCCATCCAGGTCAGCCCCAGCATTTT. Its translation: CASSPQPHPGQPQHF.

V gene TRBV28 combines with J gene TRBJ2-3; 7 nucleotides agree with TRBD2. The CDR3 extends over 16 amino acids. Germline V CDR1 and CDR2: MDHEN, SYDVKM. The V segment lost 3 bases and the J segment 5 bases; nucleotides outside the gene matches: 11. CDR3 nucleotides: TGTGCCAGCAGTTTGGGCCGGGACTACTCAGGAGATACGCAGTATTTT. Its protein is CASSLGRDYSGDTQYF. Full variable domain (rest looked up from reference TRBV28 and TRBJ2-3): DVKVTQSSRYLVKRTGEKVFLECVQDMDHENMFWYRQDPGLGLRLIYFSYDVKMKEKGDIPEGYSVSREKKERFSLILESASTNQTSMYLCASSLGRDYSGDTQYFGPGTRLTVL.

V and J are TRBV2 and TRBJ2-5; TRBD2 might be the D (6 bases). The germline V gene has CDR1 SNHLY and CDR2 FYNNEI. This CDR3 contains 11 residues. The V end lost 7 bases, the J end lost 11 bases, and 14 bases lay between the germline ends. DNA for the CDR3: TGTGCCAGCACCTACCGGGACTCTCAGTACTTC. Protein sequence: CASTYRDSQYF.

The rearrangement links TRBV30 to TRBJ2-7; D is perhaps TRBD1 (5 bases). The CDR3 has 15 amino acids. Germline V lookup: CDR1 GTSNPN, CDR2 SVGIG (reference sequence). V dropped 2 bases and J dropped 0 bases, with 14 bases sitting between them. The CDR3 region is CAWSWGSQNSYEQYF. The CDR3 DNA sequence: TGTGCCTGGAGTTGGGGCAGCCAGAACTCCTACGAGCAGTACTTC.

This rearrangement joins TRBV2 to TRBJ2-5, with D perhaps TRBD2 (5 bases). This CDR3 comprises 13 residues. V lost 4 bases and J lost 2, with 8 bases in between. Germline V lookup: CDR1 SNHLY, CDR2 FYNNEI. CDR3 DNA: TGTGCCAGCAGTGTTAAGCGGCAAGAGACCCAGTACTTC. Translating gives CASSVKRQETQYF.

This clone has just one count. The rearrangement links TRBV5-1 to TRBJ2-3, with 10 bases that match TRBD1. Unmatched junction bases numbered 5, after V lost 6 bases and J lost 4 bases. Germline CDR1 is SGHRS and CDR2 is YFSETQ. The CDR3 covers 14 residues. The CDR3 DNA sequence: TGCGCCAGCAAAAGAGGACAGGGGGCAGATACGCAGTATTTT. Protein product: CASKRGQGADTQYF.

This chain connects TRBV28 to TRBJ2-7; unclear D gene. The CDR3 contains 14 residues. The V end lost 2 bases, the J end lost 0 bases, and 8 bases lay between the germline ends. Germline V gene sequence: CDR1 MDHEN, CDR2 SYDVKM. CDR3 sequence (DNA): TGTGCCAGCAGTTTAGCCGGGTTCTCCTACGAGCAGTACTTC. Residues: CASSLAGFSYEQYF.